This entry lists 30 T cell receptor beta chains sequenced from one sample in a study of regulatory T cells in long-lasting Graves disease. Time point described: newly diagnosed GD, antithyroid drugs for less than 3 months. PBMC RNA was the source of the TCR library. TCR beta libraries were built with iRepertoire HTBI primers and Arm-PCR of CDR3 regions. TCRdb re-derived calls from the multiplex PCR reads in MiXCR, one entry per CDR3 protein. The sample lists 400,000 to 550,000 distinct CDR3 sequences; roughly 17% were seen once. The same sample was also used in a study of T cells in Graves' hyperthyroidism and ophthalmopathy.

The sequencing used peripheral blood mononuclear cells (PBMCs), collected at new diagnosis, from a patient treated with antithyroid drugs. These receptors were collected from a woman in her thirties with Graves disease.

This clonotype was recorded at least ten times. The V call is TRBV4-3, the J call TRBJ1-1; maybe TRBD1 (6 bases). The V end was cut by 2 bases, the J end by 2 bases, with 12 bases between. CDR1 LGHNA and CDR2 YSLEER come from the germline V gene. The CDR3 contains 15 residues. CDR3 DNA: TGCGCCAGCAGCCAAACCAAGACAGGCAACACTGAAGCTTTCTTT. Its protein is CASSQTKTGNTEAFF.

This clonotype was detected ten times or more. The chain combines TRBV20-1 with TRBJ1-5; 7 bases map to TRBD1. The CDR3 has 13 amino acids. V shed 6 bases, J shed 0 bases, and the junction held 2 bases outside the gene matches. Germline V gene lookup returns CDR1 DFQATT and CDR2 SNEGSKA (reference sequence). CDR3 sequence (DNA): TGCAGTGCCAGGGGGGATAGCAATCAGCCCCAGCATTTT. Translated, it gives CSARGDSNQPQHF.

V and J are TRBV6-1 and TRBJ1-5; 7 bases agree with TRBD1. CDR1 MNHNS and CDR2 SASEGT come from the germline V gene. J lost 4 bases, V lost 0 bases, and 3 bases had no gene match. CDR3 length equals 15 residues. CDR3 bases: TGTGCCAGCAGTGAAGCCCCGACAGGGAATCAGCCCCAGCATTTT. Its protein is CASSEAPTGNQPQHF.

The rearrangement uses TRBV10-3 and TRBJ1-5; 8 bases fit TRBD1. V gave up 2 bases and J gave up 6 bases; unmatched junction bases: 6. This CDR3 contains 15 residues. CDR1 and CDR2 from the germline V gene are ENHRY and SYGVKD. CDR3 amino acids: CAISESAGGTQPQHF. CDR3 DNA sequence: TGTGCCATCAGTGAGAGCGCAGGGGGCACTCAGCCCCAGCATTTT.

This rearrangement joins TRBV7-3 to TRBJ1-2; perhaps TRBD1 as D (5 bases). This CDR3 has 14 residues. Looked up from germline, CDR1 is SGHTA and CDR2 is FQGTGA. V was pared by 1 base and J by 6 bases, with 12 bases between. In DNA, the CDR3 is TGTGCCAGCAGCTTAAGTTCACGGGGGGATGGCTACACCTTC. Translating gives CASSLSSRGDGYTF. Combining the CDR3 with reference TRBV7-3 and TRBJ1-2 gives the whole variable domain GAGVSQTPSNKVTEKGKYVELRCDPISGHTALYWYRQSLGQGPEFLIYFQGTGAADDSGLPNDRFFAVRPEGSVSTLKIQRTERGDSAVYLCASSLSSRGDGYTFGSGTRLTVV.

V and J are TRBV10-1 and TRBJ1-1; D is uncertain. The CDR3 has 13 residues. Germline values: CDR1 WNHNN, CDR2 SYGVQD (reference sequence). V dropped 5 bases and J dropped 0 bases, with 7 bases sitting between them. CDR3 nucleotide sequence: TGCGCCAGCAGTAAGCAGCTGAACACTGAAGCTTTCTTT. Translating gives CASSKQLNTEAFF.

This clonotype has at least ten counts. The chain is built from TRBV11-2 and TRBJ2-7; 9 nucleotides align to TRBD2. Germline V lookup: CDR1 SGHAT, CDR2 FQNNGV. V gave up 0 bases and J gave up 2 bases; unmatched junction bases: 2. The CDR3 is made up of 15 amino acids. CDR3 sequence: CASSLEAGGTYEQYF. The CDR3 DNA reads TGTGCCAGCAGCTTAGAAGCGGGAGGTACCTACGAGCAGTACTTC. Looking up the rest from reference TRBV11-2 and TRBJ2-7 gives the full variable domain: EAGVAQSPRYKIIEKRQSVAFWCNPISGHATLYWYQQILGQGPKLLIQFQNNGVVDDSQLPKDRFSAERLKGVDSTLKIQPAKLEDSAVYLCASSLEAGGTYEQYFGPGTRLTVT.

This clonotype was detected many times. The chain combines TRBV14 with TRBJ1-1; tentative D call: TRBD1 (5 bases). CDR3 length: 15 amino acids. With 1 base removed from V and 8 bases from J, the gap between germline ends came to 17 bases. Germline CDR1 and CDR2: SGHDN and FVKESK. The CDR3 loop is CASSQGTGTLVEAFF. The CDR3 DNA is TGTGCCAGCAGCCAAGGTACGGGGACGTTGGTGGAAGCTTTCTTT.

The V call is TRBV5-4, the J call TRBJ2-1; 9 bases are a match to TRBD2. The CDR3 loop spans 15 amino acids. V lost 5 bases and J lost 6; bases outside the gene matches: 9. Germline CDR1 and CDR2: SGHNT and YYREEE (reference sequence). In DNA, the CDR3 is TGTGCCAGCAGTCAGACTAGCGGTTTAGGCAATGAGCAGTTCTTC. Amino acids: CASSQTSGLGNEQFF.

This clonotype came up many times. The J gene is TRBJ1-6, the V gene TRBV28; the D gene is possibly TRBD1 (5 bases). In germline, CDR1 is MDHEN, CDR2 SYDVKM. The V gene lost 4 bases and the J gene lost 4 bases, with 8 bases spanning the gap. This CDR3 is built from 14 residues. CDR3 coding DNA: TGTGCCAGCAGTTCCAGGGTATATAATTCACCCCTCCACTTT. Amino acids: CASSSRVYNSPLHF.

This clonotype was counted ten times or more. This chain links TRBV5-1 with TRBJ1-1, with a weak D call TRBD1 (6 bases). Germline V gives CDR1 SGHRS, CDR2 YFSETQ. Deletions cut 0 bases from V and 1 base from J, with 19 bases between. This CDR3 contains 18 residues. The CDR3 reads CASSLALFSRGQNTEAFF. CDR3 nucleotides: TGCGCCAGCAGCTTGGCCTTGTTTTCCAGGGGCCAGAACACTGAAGCTTTCTTT.

This clonotype was observed a handful of times. This chain joins TRBV7-6 and TRBJ2-3, with 8 bases aligning to TRBD1. CDR1 and CDR2 from the germline V gene are SGHVS and FNYEAQ. The length of the CDR3 is 15 residues. The ends lost 5 bases at V and 1 base at J; junction bases unmatched: 5. DNA for the CDR3: TGTGCCAGCAGCGACGGGACAGGCCGCACAGATACGCAGTATTTT. As protein: CASSDGTGRTDTQYF.

This clonotype was counted a few times. This may arise from a read error, as a much more abundant clone is one base away. The chain employs TRBV30 and TRBJ2-1; maybe TRBD2 (5 bases). Trimming cost V 4 bases and J 8 bases, with 18 bases left between them. The CDR3 has 14 amino acids. CDR1 and CDR2 from the germline V gene are GTSNPN and SVGIG (reference sequence). The CDR3 protein is CAWTNEEGYDEQFF. In nucleotides, the CDR3 is TGTGCCTGGACGAACGAAGAGGGATACGATGAGCAGTTCTTC. The variable domain in full, completed from reference TRBV30 and TRBJ2-1, reads SQTIHQWPATLVQPVGSPLSLECTVEGTSNPNLYWYRQAAGRGLQLLFYSVGIGQISSEVPQNLSASRPQDRQFILSSKKLLLSDSGFYLCAWTNEEGYDEQFFGPGTRLTVL.

V usage is TRBV6-1 and J usage is TRBJ1-4; the D gene is possibly TRBD1 (5 bases). Germline V lookup: CDR1 MNHNS, CDR2 SASEGT. Trimming took 0 bases from V and 7 from J, leaving 12 bases between them. This CDR3 region has 15 residues. The CDR3 loop reads CASSEARQGGEKLFF. The CDR3 nucleotides are TGTGCCAGCAGTGAAGCGCGGCAGGGTGGTGAAAAACTGTTTTTT.

This clonotype was counted many times. The chain is built from TRBV18 and TRBJ2-7; D call uncertain. The CDR3 contains 13 residues. Germline CDR1 is KGHSH and CDR2 is LQKENI. Trimming stripped 5 bases from V and 1 base from J, with 9 bases between. CDR3 sequence: CASSGVDSYEQYF. CDR3 DNA: TGTGCCAGCTCAGGGGTGGATTCCTACGAGCAGTACTTC. Full variable domain (outside the CDR3, taken from reference TRBV18 and TRBJ2-7): NAGVMQNPRHLVRRRGQEARLRCSPMKGHSHVYWYRQLPEEGLKFMVYLQKENIIDESGMPKERFSAEFPKEGPSILRIQQVVRGDSAAYFCASSGVDSYEQYFGPGTRLTVT.

V gene TRBV29-1 combines with J gene TRBJ1-2, with D tentatively TRBD1 (5 bases). Germline V CDR1 and CDR2: SQVTM, ANQGSEA. Trimming removed 1 base from V and 1 base from J, with 13 bases in between. This CDR3 has 15 residues. The CDR3 spells CSVEGWGPYNYGYTF. The CDR3 bases are TGCAGCGTTGAAGGGTGGGGCCCGTATAACTATGGCTACACCTTC.

This clonotype came up many times. This chain connects TRBV7-6 to TRBJ2-3; 11 bases map to TRBD2. J was trimmed by 2 bases and V by 2 bases; bases with no gene match: 6. The CDR3 totals 17 residues. Per germline, CDR1 SGHVS and CDR2 FNYEAQ. CDR3 bases: TGTGCCAGCAGCTTAACACGACTAGCGGGAAACACAGATACGCAGTATTTT. Protein sequence: CASSLTRLAGNTDTQYF.

This clonotype was recorded at least ten times. The chain employs TRBV24-1 and TRBJ2-1; 13 bases agree with TRBD2. The CDR3 is made up of 17 amino acids. Germline V gives CDR1 KGHDR, CDR2 SFDVKD. The trim removed 4 bases at V and 0 bases at J, leaving 2 bases unmatched. CDR3 in DNA: TGTGCCACCAGTGACCGGACTAGCGGGAGCTCCTACAATGAGCAGTTCTTC. Amino acids: CATSDRTSGSSYNEQFF.

V usage is TRBV5-1 and J usage is TRBJ2-5, with 13 bases aligning to TRBD2. Germline V lookup: CDR1 SGHRS, CDR2 YFSETQ. The length of the CDR3 is 17 residues. Trimming at V came to 9 bases and at J to 2 bases, leaving 13 bases not matched to a gene. In DNA form, the CDR3 reads TGCGCCATGGGACCGGGACTAGCGGGACAATTACAAGAGACCCAGTACTTC. Protein product: CAMGPGLAGQLQETQYF.

V and J are TRBV29-1 and TRBJ1-3; D call uncertain. Trimming stripped 0 bases from V and 0 bases from J, with 12 bases between. Per the germline V gene, CDR1 is SQVTM and CDR2 is ANQGSEA. This CDR3 spans 16 amino acids. The CDR3 region has the DNA TGCAGCGTTGAAGATCTTGGCCGATACTCTGGAAACACCATATATTTT. This translates into CSVEDLGRYSGNTIYF.

The sample holds many counts of this clonotype. The rearrangement links TRBV5-1 to TRBJ1-1, with 8 bases lining up with TRBD1. The CDR3 consists of 13 residues. V lost 5 bases, J lost 0 bases, and 0 bases stayed unmatched. Germline CDR1 reads SGHRS; CDR2 reads YFSETQ. The CDR3 loop reads CASRQGVNTEAFF. CDR3 DNA sequence: TGCGCCAGCAGACAGGGGGTGAACACTGAAGCTTTCTTT.

The rearrangement uses TRBV6-1 and TRBJ1-2, with 7 bases identical to TRBD1. Germline assignment: CDR1 MNHNS and CDR2 SASEGT. Germline trimming cut 6 bases from V and 0 bases from J; bases unmatched to any gene: 10. CDR3 size: 16 residues. The CDR3 bases are TGTGCCAGCAGAAACCCGGGACAGAGTACTAACTATGGCTACACCTTC. Translated, it gives CASRNPGQSTNYGYTF.

For this clonotype: This sequence is one base from a far larger clone and is likely a read error. The V call is TRBV6-2 or TRBV6-3, the J call TRBJ2-1, with 10 bases fitting TRBD1. The end of the DNA fits TRBJ2-5 better, so the J call may be wrong. Looked up from germline, CDR1 is MNHEY and CDR2 is SVGEGT. This CDR3 comprises 14 residues. The CDR3 sequence: CASSPGTGDGTQYF. In nucleotides, the CDR3 is TGTGCCAGCTCACCAGGGACAGGGGATGGGACCCAGTACTTC.

V is TRBV27 and J is TRBJ1-6, with no clear D. The V end lost 3 bases, the J end lost 7 bases, and 13 bases lay between the germline ends. From germline, CDR1 is MNHEY and CDR2 SMNVEV (reference sequence). The CDR3 has 15 residues. The CDR3 sequence is CASSLEGLPNSPLHF. CDR3 DNA sequence: TGTGCCAGCAGTTTGGAAGGGCTGCCCAATTCACCCCTCCACTTT.

There are many counts of this clonotype. The chain is built from TRBV20-1 and TRBJ2-1; a possible D gene is TRBD1 (6 bases). The germline V gene has CDR1 DFQATT and CDR2 SNEGSKA (reference sequence). Trimming cost V 0 bases and J 8 bases, with 17 bases left between them. This CDR3 has 15 residues. Here the CDR3 reads CSARDQGQGTHEQFF. CDR3 nucleotides: TGCAGTGCTAGAGATCAAGGGCAGGGGACGCATGAGCAGTTCTTC.

V is TRBV20-1 and J is TRBJ2-1; 8 positions agree with TRBD1. Trimming at V came to 5 bases and at J to 5 bases, leaving 11 bases not matched to a gene. The CDR3 totals 15 residues. Germline assignment: CDR1 DFQATT and CDR2 SNEGSKA (reference sequence). The CDR3 region is CSAGALTGDNNEQFF. CDR3 nucleotides: TGCAGTGCTGGCGCCCTGACAGGGGATAACAATGAGCAGTTCTTC.

In this sample, this clonotype turned up many times. The rearrangement joins TRBV15 to TRBJ1-2; D is ambiguous. Germline V gene lookup returns CDR1 LNHNV and CDR2 YYDKDF (reference sequence). The CDR3 sequence is 12 residues long. Trimming took off 0 bases at V and 8 bases at J, with 7 bases between the two ends. CDR3 in DNA: TGTGCCACCAGCAGAGAGGACGTCGGCTACACCTTC. Translated, it gives CATSREDVGYTF. Combining the CDR3 with reference TRBV15 and TRBJ1-2 gives the whole variable domain DAMVIQNPRYQVTQFGKPVTLSCSQTLNHNVMYWYQQKSSQAPKLLFHYYDKDFNNEADTPDNFQSRRPNTSFCFLDIRSPGLGDTAMYLCATSREDVGYTFGSGTRLTVV.

In this sample, this clonotype turned up a few times. The chain has TRBV7-2 and TRBJ2-5; 7 bases fit TRBD1. The CDR3 is 14 amino acids. V was pared by 4 bases and J by 2 bases, with 4 bases of the junction left unmatched. The germline V gene encodes CDR1 SGHTA and CDR2 FQGNSA. CDR3 nucleotides: TGTGCCAGCAGCTCCAACAGGGGTCAAGAGACCCAGTACTTC. This gives the protein CASSSNRGQETQYF.

The chain combines TRBV6-2 or TRBV6-3 with TRBJ2-3, with unresolved D. Germline CDR1 MNHEY, CDR2 SVGEGT. The CDR3 runs to 14 residues. Trimming left V 5 bases short and J 6 bases short, with 15 bases between. CDR3 protein: CASSGEPAPDTQYF. Here the CDR3 DNA reads TGTGCCAGCAGTGGTGAACCGGCCCCGGATACGCAGTATTTT.

The table lists this clonotype with a few counts. This rearrangement joins TRBV5-8 to TRBJ2-3, with D unresolved. V gave up 0 bases and J gave up 3 bases, with 11 bases separating them. CDR3 length equals 15 residues. CDR1 SGHTS and CDR2 YDEGEE come from the germline V gene. CDR3 loop: CASSLDYIQTDTQYF. The CDR3 DNA is TGTGCCAGCAGCTTGGATTATATCCAGACAGATACGCAGTATTTT.